This T cell receptor beta chain was sequenced in a study of PD-L1 blockade in urothelial cancer (TCRdb year 2017). At the level of the whole study: Every patient began therapy around 2014 and was given atezolizumab 1,200 mg intravenously every 3 weeks. Blood samples were analyzed 3 weeks after the start of treatment (second dose) and 6 weeks after the start of treatment. An exploratory multi-omic analysis was conducted of the somatic, immune and clinical correlates of response to PD-L1 blockade with atezolizumab in urothelial cancer. Pretreatment tumor samples and matched peripheral blood, collected serially before and after atezolizumab treatment, underwent TCR sequencing. About 85% of the 29 patients were males with bladder-origin urothelial cancer, and 18 of 29 reported a prior smoking history. Blood samples gave median yields of approximately 130,000 T cells and 83,000 or so unique TCRs, along with a median clonality of approximately 0.08. An ECOG performance status of 0 or 1 was recorded for the patients, and 0 to 3 prior chemotherapy regimens had been received by the patients. Whole exome sequencing and RNA sequencing of pretreatment tumors were performed alongside TCR sequencing in the same patients. Durable clinical benefit was defined as progression-free survival longer than 6 months, and TCR features were also tested against progression-free and overall survival. Under 10 patients achieved durable clinical benefit and around 19 did not. Over 28 patients had pretreatment blood TCR-seq, some 25 had at least one posttreatment blood collection, and some 25 had tumor TCR-seq. Results and caveats for the whole study, not just this receptor: Small sample size (n ≈ 29) and many exploratory analyses mean the results are intended to be hypothesis-generating. Improved progression-free and overall survival was associated with having pretreatment peripheral blood TCR clonality below the median. Greater expansion of tumor-associated TCR clones in peripheral blood 3 weeks after the start of treatment was observed in patients with durable benefit (n of about 20, p = 0.022).

V is trimmed back by 4 bases and J by 1 base, and the junction contains 4 bases that no gene match accounts for. The germline V gene gives CDR1 as SGDLS and CDR2 as YYNGEE. Its CDR3 holds 15 amino acids, cysteine through phenylalanine. The entry retains the CDR3 DNA only, 45 bases that are in frame from base 1. Each PCR received spiked-in synthetic TCR analog templates so that absolute template abundance could be estimated from read counts. The immunoSEQ assay used bias-controlled V and J gene primers to amplify TCRbeta CDR3 regions from genomic DNA. Sequencing of rearranged TCRbeta segments was done at approximately 20X coverage. The study's own analysis went as follows. Sequencing errors were corrected by clustering and CDR3s were annotated against IMGT to assign V, D and J genes. Downstream analyses used only productive TCRbeta rearrangements, leaving out any out-of-frame or stop-codon sequences. Clonality was computed as one minus Shannon entropy normalized by the log of the number of unique productive sequences. Fisher's exact test with Benjamini-Hochberg correction, using a cutoff of adjusted p below 0.01, was how clones that differed between time points or between blood and tumor were identified. TCRdb obtained this table from immuneACCESS and retained in-frame rearrangements with V and J assigned. These tables miss some clones; where compared with another copy, unresolved V genes account for less than half of the shortfall, and the remainder is unexplained. V and J calls and clone size are those listed in that table; D and trimming were worked out from the DNA. The sample has 85,000 to 95,000 clones on record, roughly 90% of them singletons. About 1% of the sample lies in the top ten.

Comment on this clone: Its antigen is unknown. Base qualities are not recorded, but no much larger clone differs from it by a single base.

Interpreted using the paper, the time point label stands for: pretreatment peripheral blood. A cohort of 25 to 30 patients with locally advanced or metastatic urothelial carcinoma, treated at Memorial Sloan Kettering on a trial protocol, was included. Peripheral blood mononuclear cells were collected from each patient pretreatment and during treatment, giving between 1 and 8 total time points per patient. The Qiagen DNeasy Blood extraction kit was used to purify genomic DNA from total PBMCs and from tumor samples. PBMCs were collected pretreatment and during treatment and were isolated and stored as previously described.

Sequenced here: PBMCs, sampled around atezolizumab (anti-PD-L1) treatment. The receptor's source is an elderly woman with urothelial cancer. The chain uses TRBV9 and TRBJ2-2, with 7 bases matching TRBD1. At the DNA level, the sequence is TGTGCCAGCAGCCCAGGGACAGTGAACACCGGGGAGCTGTTTTTT. Its translation reads: CASSPGTVNTGELFF.